Included here is one TCR beta chain sequence, with context. Its antigen remains unknown. This specimen belongs to a study of Ad26.COV2.S vaccination and SARS-CoV-2 variants. Treatment denoted: around 19 received Ad26.COV2.S at low or high dose, single or two shots; roughly five received placebo; per-sample allocation not given. Material that was analyzed had been drawn on day 63 after the first vaccine or placebo injection. Clones were sequenced by immunoSEQ multiplex PCR, and TCRdb holds only the in-frame ones, with some missing. Seen here are about 480,000 clones, about 83% observed once, and the top ten hold 10% to 15%. Trimming removed 5 bases from V and 5 bases from J; junction bases left unmatched: 4. Germline assignment: CDR1 SGHVS and CDR2 FQNEAQ. The CDR3 runs 13 residues. The study, taken as a whole, reports: Higher spike-specific TCR breadth was found in vaccine recipients than in placebo recipients.

The J gene is TRBJ1-2, the V gene TRBV7-8; 8 bases align to TRBD1. Sequences were derived from peripheral blood, sampled in a trial of Ad26.COV2.S vaccine versus placebo. The receptor was isolated from a person between 18 and 60 years old who received the Ad26.COV2.S COVID-19 vaccine or a placebo. CDR3 region: CASSRQGTYGYTF. CDR3 DNA: TGTGCCAGCAGCCGACAGGGGACTTATGGCTACACCTTC.